This is a list of T cell receptor beta chains from one sample in a study of blood T cell repertoires in COVID-19. Data came from immunoSEQ multiplex PCR; TCRdb stores just in-frame clones and leaves some out. The sample holds about 230,000 clones; approximately 83% are singletons and the top ten take around 25%. Sample: peripheral blood. These receptors were obtained from a man aged 35-49 years with acute or convalescent COVID-19. CDR3s include the opening cysteine and the closing phenylalanine or tryptophan. Fields, in order: clone size, V gene, D gene, J gene, CDR3 protein, CDR3 DNA. The D gene is left open where the match is weak. Clone size is stated in some rows and not others, as once, few, many or a class when expanded.

NA,TRBV5-1,NA,TRBJ2-1,CASSLGLALNEQFF,TGCGCCAGCAGCTTGGGTCTAGCGCTAAATGAGCAGTTCTTC
NA,TRBV6-5,TRBD1,TRBJ1-2,CASSYPGQGINGYTF,TGTGCCAGCAGTTACCCGGGACAGGGTATCAATGGCTACACCTTC
many,TRBV6-5,NA,TRBJ1-1,CASSYSATEAFF,TGTGCCAGCAGTTACTCGGCCACTGAAGCTTTCTTT
NA,TRBV19,NA,TRBJ1-1,CASMSAGFMNTEAFF,TGTGCCAGTATGTCGGCAGGCTTCATGAACACTGAAGCTTTCTTT
NA,TRBV7-9,NA,TRBJ1-4,CASSLGWTEINEKLFF,TGTGCCAGCAGCTTAGGGTGGACAGAGATTAATGAAAAACTGTTTTTT
NA,TRBV3-1/TRBV3-2,NA,TRBJ2-1,CASSPRDRTYNEQFF,TGTGCCAGCAGCCCGCGGGACCGCACCTACAATGAGCAGTTCTTC
once,TRBV13,NA,TRBJ2-5,CASSSDSREQETQYF,TGTGCCAGCAGCTCTGACAGCCGCGAGCAAGAGACCCAGTACTTC
NA,TRBV13,TRBD2,TRBJ2-1,CASSYSGRLNEQFF,TGTGCCAGCAGCTATAGCGGGAGGCTCAATGAGCAGTTCTTC
NA,TRBV7-3,NA,TRBJ2-3,CASSLRGAPTDTQYF,TGTGCCAGCAGCTTACGAGGAGCCCCCACAGATACGCAGTATTTT
NA,TRBV25-1,TRBD2,TRBJ2-7,CASQSASSGSYEQYF,TGTGCCAGCCAATCGGCCTCTAGCGGGTCCTACGAGCAGTACTTC
once,TRBV7-7,TRBD2,TRBJ2-2,CASSSGGAPGELFF,TGTGCCAGCAGCTCGGGGGGAGCCCCCGGGGAGCTGTTTTTT
NA,TRBV7-2,TRBD2,TRBJ2-2,CASSLVSGREGGELFF,TGTGCCAGCAGCTTAGTGTCCGGGAGGGAAGGCGGGGAGCTGTTTTTT
NA,TRBV20-1,NA,TRBJ1-1,CSASKRNTEAFF,TGCAGTGCTAGTAAGCGGAACACTGAAGCTTTCTTT
NA,TRBV2,NA,TRBJ1-1,CASRLDRNTEAFF,TGTGCCAGCAGATTGGACAGGAACACTGAAGCTTTCTTT
NA,TRBV30,TRBD2,TRBJ2-7,CAWSVHLITSGRAVYEQYF,TGTGCCTGGAGTGTCCATTTAATTACTAGCGGGAGGGCCGTCTACGAGCAGTACTTC
NA,TRBV6-1,NA,TRBJ2-3,CASSEAALVDTQYF,TGTGCCAGCAGTGAAGCAGCACTAGTAGATACGCAGTATTTT
NA,TRBV3-1/TRBV3-2,TRBD1,TRBJ2-3,CASSRQGRRGTDTQYF,TGTGCCAGCAGCCGACAGGGGCGAAGGGGCACAGATACGCAGTATTTT
once,TRBV18,NA,TRBJ2-5,CASSPDSEQYF,TGTGCCAGCTCCCCTGACTCAGAGCAGTACTTC
NA,TRBV5-5,TRBD1,TRBJ1-2,CASSTGTGAGGYTF,TGTGCCAGCAGCACCGGGACAGGGGCTGGCGGCTACACCTTC
NA,TRBV7-9,TRBD1,TRBJ2-1,CASSPSGQGTDNEQFF,TGTGCCAGCAGCCCTTCAGGACAGGGAACGGACAATGAGCAGTTCTTC
NA,TRBV7-2,NA,TRBJ1-3,CASSLQGHWNTIYF,TGTGCCAGCAGCTTACAGGGCCATTGGAACACCATATATTTT
once,TRBV5-1,TRBD2,TRBJ2-1,CASSDPTRAGGEQFF,TGCGCCAGCAGCGACCCCACCAGGGCGGGAGGTGAGCAGTTCTTC
NA,TRBV11-2,NA,TRBJ2-1,CASSPRLRRGNEQFF,TGTGCCAGCAGCCCCCGACTAAGGCGGGGCAATGAGCAGTTCTTC
once,TRBV27,NA,TRBJ1-5,CASSLQGSNQPQHF,TGTGCCAGCAGTTTACAGGGAAGCAATCAGCCCCAGCATTTT
NA,TRBV7-2,NA,TRBJ2-7,CASSSGRAGWEQYF,TGTGCCAGCAGTTCTGGACGGGCAGGGTGGGAGCAGTACTTC
NA,TRBV2,NA,TRBJ1-4,CASSISQGSFAEKLFF,TGTGCCAGCAGTATATCACAGGGTTCTTTCGCCGAAAAACTGTTTTTT
NA,TRBV3-1/TRBV3-2,NA,TRBJ2-1,CASTLQWGSTSYNEQFF,TGTGCCAGCACCCTCCAATGGGGCTCCACCTCCTACAATGAGCAGTTCTTC
NA,TRBV2,NA,TRBJ1-4,CASSKEINEKLFF,TGTGCCAGCAGTAAGGAGATTAATGAAAAACTGTTTTTT